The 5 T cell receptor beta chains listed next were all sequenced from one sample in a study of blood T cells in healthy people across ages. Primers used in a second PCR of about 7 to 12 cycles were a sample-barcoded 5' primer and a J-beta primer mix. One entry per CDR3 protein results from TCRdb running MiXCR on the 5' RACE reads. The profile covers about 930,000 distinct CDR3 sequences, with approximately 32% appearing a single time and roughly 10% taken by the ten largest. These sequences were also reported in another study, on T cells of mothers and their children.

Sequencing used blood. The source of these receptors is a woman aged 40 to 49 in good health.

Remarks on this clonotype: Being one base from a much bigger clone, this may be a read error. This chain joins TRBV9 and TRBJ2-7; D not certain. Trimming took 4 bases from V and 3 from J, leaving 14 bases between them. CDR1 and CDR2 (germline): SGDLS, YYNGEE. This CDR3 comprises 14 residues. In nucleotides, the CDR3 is TGTGCCAGCAGCCCGACTGACACCTGCTACGAGCAGTACTTC. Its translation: CASSPTDTCYEQYF.

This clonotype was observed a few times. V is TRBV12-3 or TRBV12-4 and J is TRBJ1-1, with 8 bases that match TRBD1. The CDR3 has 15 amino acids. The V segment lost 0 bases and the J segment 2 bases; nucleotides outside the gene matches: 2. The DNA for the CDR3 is TGTGCCAGCAGTTTAGCCGGACAGGGTAACACTGAAGCTTTCTTT. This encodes CASSLAGQGNTEAFF.

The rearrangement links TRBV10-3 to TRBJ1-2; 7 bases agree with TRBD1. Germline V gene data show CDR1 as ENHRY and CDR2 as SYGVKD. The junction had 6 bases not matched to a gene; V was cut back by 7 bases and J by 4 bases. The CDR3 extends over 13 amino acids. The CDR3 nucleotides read TGTGCCATCATCCCAGGGACAGTCTATGGCTACACCTTC. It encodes CAIIPGTVYGYTF.

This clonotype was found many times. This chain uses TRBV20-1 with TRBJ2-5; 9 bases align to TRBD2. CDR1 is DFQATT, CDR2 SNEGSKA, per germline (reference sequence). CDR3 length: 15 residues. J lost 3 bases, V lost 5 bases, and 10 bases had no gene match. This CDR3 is CSAGGGSGGKETQYF. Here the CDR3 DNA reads TGCAGTGCTGGGGGGGGTAGCGGGGGAAAAGAGACCCAGTACTTC.

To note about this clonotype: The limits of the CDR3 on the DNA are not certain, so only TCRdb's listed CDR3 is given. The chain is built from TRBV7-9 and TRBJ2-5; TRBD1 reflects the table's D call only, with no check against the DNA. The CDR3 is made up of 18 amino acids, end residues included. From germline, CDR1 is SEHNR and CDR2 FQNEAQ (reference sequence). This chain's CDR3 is CASSKGYEQYFGAGTQYF.